These T cell receptor beta chains were read from a single sample in a study of control samples from healthy donors and cancer patients. Clones were sequenced by immunoSEQ multiplex PCR, and TCRdb holds only the in-frame ones, with some missing. This table has 120,000 to 150,000 clones, about 89% appearing once. Sequenced: blood. All receptors derive from a man in his late teens or twenties in good health. Both conserved end residues are part of each CDR3. Each record gives: D gene, clone size, J gene, V gene, CDR3 protein, CDR3 DNA. A D gene is named only where the DNA matches it firmly. Clone size, where shown, is once, few, many, or a class for clones that have expanded.

d_call: NA; clone_size: NA; j_call: TRBJ2-2; v_call: TRBV11-2; cdr3_aa: CASSFSALTNTGELFF; cdr3_nt: TGTGCCAGCAGCTTCTCGGCCCTTACAAACACCGGGGAGCTGTTTTTT
d_call: TRBD1; clone_size: NA; j_call: TRBJ2-7; v_call: TRBV6-6; cdr3_aa: CASTNRDRGHEQYF; cdr3_nt: TGTGCCAGCACGAACCGGGACAGGGGCCACGAGCAGTACTTC
d_call: NA; clone_size: NA; j_call: TRBJ1-6; v_call: TRBV5-4; cdr3_aa: CASSLALQGGYSPLHF; cdr3_nt: TGTGCCAGCAGCTTGGCCTTACAGGGAGGATATTCACCCCTCCACTTT
d_call: NA; clone_size: NA; j_call: TRBJ2-1; v_call: TRBV27; cdr3_aa: CASSLVSSYNEQFF; cdr3_nt: TGTGCCAGCAGTTTAGTTAGCTCCTACAATGAGCAGTTCTTC
d_call: TRBD1; clone_size: NA; j_call: TRBJ1-2; v_call: TRBV29-1; cdr3_aa: CSVSDRAGGYTF; cdr3_nt: TGCAGCGTCTCGGACAGGGCGGGCGGCTACACCTTC
d_call: NA; clone_size: NA; j_call: TRBJ2-3; v_call: TRBV19; cdr3_aa: CASSSTAGDTQYF; cdr3_nt: TGTGCCAGTAGTTCGACCGCAGGAGATACGCAGTATTTT
d_call: NA; clone_size: NA; j_call: TRBJ1-2; v_call: TRBV10-3; cdr3_aa: CAINENREGGYTF; cdr3_nt: TGTGCCATCAACGAGAACAGGGAGGGAGGCTACACCTTC
d_call: NA; clone_size: NA; j_call: TRBJ2-7; v_call: TRBV6-5; cdr3_aa: CASSYETASSYEQYF; cdr3_nt: TGTGCCAGCAGTTACGAGACAGCAAGCTCCTACGAGCAGTACTTC
d_call: TRBD1; clone_size: NA; j_call: TRBJ1-2; v_call: TRBV5-4; cdr3_aa: CASSSTLQGRRGYTF; cdr3_nt: TGTGCCAGCAGTTCGACCTTACAGGGGCGGCGAGGCTACACCTTC
d_call: NA; clone_size: once; j_call: TRBJ1-2; v_call: TRBV7-9; cdr3_aa: CASSLADLLYGYTF; cdr3_nt: TGTGCCAGCAGCTTAGCTGACTTACTGTATGGCTACACCTTC
d_call: NA; clone_size: NA; j_call: TRBJ1-3; v_call: TRBV7-9; cdr3_aa: CASSLVGNTIYF; cdr3_nt: TGTGCCAGCAGCTTAGTCGGGAACACCATATATTTT
d_call: NA; clone_size: NA; j_call: TRBJ2-7; v_call: TRBV29-1; cdr3_aa: CSVALLDAYEQYF; cdr3_nt: TGCAGCGTTGCCCTCCTCGACGCCTACGAGCAGTACTTC
d_call: NA; clone_size: NA; j_call: TRBJ1-1; v_call: TRBV5-4; cdr3_aa: CASSSVTMGMNTEAFF; cdr3_nt: TGTGCCAGCAGCTCTGTGACGATGGGTATGAACACTGAAGCTTTCTTT
d_call: TRBD1; clone_size: NA; j_call: TRBJ1-6; v_call: TRBV30; cdr3_aa: CAWTTRDTPGGSGHGLSNSPLHF; cdr3_nt: TGTGCCTGGACAACTCGGGACACCCCAGGGGGGAGCGGACATGGACTTTCTAATTCACCCCTCCACTTT
d_call: NA; clone_size: NA; j_call: TRBJ1-5; v_call: TRBV27; cdr3_aa: CASTPSARGQPQHF; cdr3_nt: TGTGCCAGCACCCCGTCGGCGAGGGGTCAGCCCCAGCATTTT
d_call: NA; clone_size: NA; j_call: TRBJ2-5; v_call: TRBV12-3/TRBV12-4; cdr3_aa: CASRRNQETQYF; cdr3_nt: TGTGCCAGCAGAAGGAACCAAGAGACCCAGTACTTC
d_call: NA; clone_size: NA; j_call: TRBJ1-1; v_call: TRBV28; cdr3_aa: CASSFSGMNTEAFF; cdr3_nt: TGTGCCAGCAGTTTTTCAGGGATGAACACTGAAGCTTTCTTT
d_call: TRBD1; clone_size: NA; j_call: TRBJ1-4; v_call: TRBV4-1; cdr3_aa: CASSQAGTGGEKLFF; cdr3_nt: TGCGCCAGCAGCCAAGCAGGGACAGGGGGGGAAAAACTGTTTTTT
d_call: TRBD2; clone_size: NA; j_call: TRBJ2-2; v_call: TRBV5-1; cdr3_aa: CASSPLAGVPTGELFF; cdr3_nt: TGCGCCAGCAGCCCACTAGCGGGGGTTCCTACCGGGGAGCTGTTTTTT
d_call: NA; clone_size: few; j_call: TRBJ1-1; v_call: TRBV12-3/TRBV12-4; cdr3_aa: CASSLQGGTEAFF; cdr3_nt: TGTGCCAGCAGTTTACAGGGAGGCACTGAAGCTTTCTTT
d_call: TRBD1; clone_size: NA; j_call: TRBJ2-4; v_call: TRBV7-9; cdr3_aa: CASSLSEGALNIQYF; cdr3_nt: TGTGCCAGCAGCTTAAGCGAGGGGGCCCTGAACATTCAGTACTTC
d_call: TRBD1; clone_size: NA; j_call: TRBJ2-1; v_call: TRBV19; cdr3_aa: CASKWTGSYNEQFF; cdr3_nt: TGTGCCAGTAAGTGGACAGGATCCTACAATGAGCAGTTCTTC
d_call: TRBD2; clone_size: NA; j_call: TRBJ2-1; v_call: TRBV4-3; cdr3_aa: CASSQDNSGGTSYNEQFF; cdr3_nt: TGCGCCAGCAGCCAAGATAACAGCGGGGGGACCTCCTACAATGAGCAGTTCTTC